This T cell receptor beta chain was recovered during a study of blood T cell repertoires in COVID-19. Trimming at V came to 2 bases and at J to 5 bases, leaving 8 bases not matched to a gene. Per the germline V gene, CDR1 is SQVTM and CDR2 is ANQGSEA. This CDR3 region has 14 residues. Profiling relied on immunoSEQ multiplex PCR, and the TCRdb table lists in-frame clones only, not all of them. The data show some 79,000 clones, around 89% seen once. The V call is TRBV29-1, the J call TRBJ2-7, with 8 bases fitting TRBD1. Material: peripheral blood. The clonotype was recovered from a man in his 70s with active or convalescent COVID-19. This chain's CDR3 is CSVERGRGLNEQYF. The DNA of the CDR3 is TGCAGCGTTGAACGTGGCAGGGGGCTAAACGAGCAGTACTTC.